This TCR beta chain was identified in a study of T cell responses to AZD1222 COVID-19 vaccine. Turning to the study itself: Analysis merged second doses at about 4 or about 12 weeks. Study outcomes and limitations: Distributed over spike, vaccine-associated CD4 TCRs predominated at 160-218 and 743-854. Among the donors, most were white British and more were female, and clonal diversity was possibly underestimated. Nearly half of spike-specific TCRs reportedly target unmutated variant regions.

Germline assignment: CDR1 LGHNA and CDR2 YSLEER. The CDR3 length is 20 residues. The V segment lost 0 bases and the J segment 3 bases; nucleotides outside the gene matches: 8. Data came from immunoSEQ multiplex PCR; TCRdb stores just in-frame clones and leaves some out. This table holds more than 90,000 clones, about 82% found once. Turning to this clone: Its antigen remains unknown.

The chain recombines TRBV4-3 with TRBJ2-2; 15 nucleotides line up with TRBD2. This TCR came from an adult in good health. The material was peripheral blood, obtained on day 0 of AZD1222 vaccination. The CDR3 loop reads CASSQDPGLAGGLDTGELFF. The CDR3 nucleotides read TGCGCCAGCAGCCAAGATCCGGGACTAGCGGGAGGTCTGGACACCGGGGAGCTGTTTTTT.